This passage covers 27 T cell receptor beta chains from one sample sequenced in a study of regulatory T cells in long-lasting Graves disease. Noted time point: persistent/refractory GD, antithyroid drugs over 5 years with positive TRAb. Extracted RNA from PBMCs served as the source of the TCR library. Researchers made TCR beta libraries by using iRepertoire HTBI primers and running Arm-PCR on CDR3 regions. TCRdb called the multiplex PCR reads again in MiXCR, with one record for every CDR3 protein. The sample contains about 460,000 distinct CDR3 sequences, 22% of which appear only once. Here the sequenced sample was peripheral blood mononuclear cells (PBMCs), taken when the disease was refractory, from a patient treated with antithyroid drugs. These receptors were collected from a female donor with Graves disease.

Ten or more counts support this clonotype. V is TRBV28 and J is TRBJ1-1, with D perhaps TRBD1 (5 bases). The CDR3 is 15 amino acids. Germline CDR1 is MDHEN and CDR2 is SYDVKM. V was cut by 3 bases and J by 0 bases, with 11 bases left in between. The CDR3 coding sequence is TGTGCCAGCAGTTTGGGGGGGAGCATGAACACTGAAGCTTTCTTT. Protein: CASSLGGSMNTEAFF. Using reference TRBV28 and TRBJ1-1 for the parts outside the CDR3, the full variable domain is DVKVTQSSRYLVKRTGEKVFLECVQDMDHENMFWYRQDPGLGLRLIYFSYDVKMKEKGDIPEGYSVSREKKERFSLILESASTNQTSMYLCASSLGGSMNTEAFFGQGTRLTVV.

The chain links TRBV12-3 or TRBV12-4 to TRBJ1-4; D call uncertain. Trimming took off 1 base at V and 0 bases at J, with 12 bases between the two ends. The CDR3 runs 17 residues. This chain's CDR3 is CASSLGDRGSTNEKLFF. The CDR3 nucleotides are TGTGCCAGCAGTTTAGGGGATCGGGGATCAACTAATGAAAAACTGTTTTTT.

Ten or more counts support this clonotype. This chain links TRBV29-1 with TRBJ1-2, with a possible D match to TRBD1 (5 bases). V was cut by 0 bases and J by 4 bases, with 12 bases left in between. Germline CDR1 is SQVTM and CDR2 is ANQGSEA. The CDR3 totals 14 residues. For the CDR3, the DNA is TGCAGCGTTGAAGATCGCAGGCAGGGCTATGGCTACACCTTC. It codes for CSVEDRRQGYGYTF.

A remark on this clonotype: A much bigger clone sits one base away, suggesting this may be a read error. The V and J genes are TRBV15 and TRBJ2-7; 11 nucleotides match TRBD2. V was clipped by 7 bases and J by 2 bases; unmatched bases: 10. This CDR3 comprises 16 residues. Per germline, CDR1 LNHNV and CDR2 YYDKDF (reference sequence). The CDR3 nucleotides read TGTGCCACCAACAGGGCCGGGACTAGCGGTACCTACGAGCAGTACTTC. Its protein is CATNRAGTSGTYEQYF.

Note on this clonotype: A read error may explain this, as a much larger clone is one base away. The CDR3 loop is CASSLNRVGREKLFF. CDR3 DNA: TGTGCCAGCAGCTTGAACAGGGTAGGTCGTGAAAAACTGTTTTTT. This rearrangement joins TRBV5-6 to TRBJ1-4; D may be TRBD1 (6 bases). The germline CDR1 and CDR2 sequences are SGHDT and YYEEEE. The V end lost 1 base, the J end lost 7 bases, and 14 bases lay between the germline ends. The CDR3 spans 15 residues.

The chain links TRBV14 to TRBJ1-2, with D unclear. This CDR3 contains 14 residues. Germline lookup yields CDR1 SGHDN and CDR2 FVKESK. The V and J ends lost 0 bases and 8 bases respectively, with 13 bases between them. As DNA, the CDR3 is TGTGCCAGCAGCCAAGATCTCTCAGTGTGGGGCTACACCTTC. It encodes CASSQDLSVWGYTF.

About this clonotype itself: A much larger clone differs from this one at a single base, so this may be a read error. The J gene is TRBJ2-7, the V gene TRBV10-3; the D gene is possibly TRBD1 (6 bases). The CDR3 sequence is 13 residues long. The germline gives CDR1 ENHRY, CDR2 SYGVKD. V was trimmed by 4 bases and J by 1 base, leaving 8 bases between them. CDR3 coding DNA: TGTGCCATCAGTGGGACAGAGTCCTACGAGCAGTACTTC. Its translation is CAISGTESYEQYF.

The chain uses TRBV20-1 and TRBJ1-4, with D possibly TRBD1 on 5 matching bases. The CDR3 contains 14 residues. V gave up 6 bases and J gave up 8 bases, with 19 bases separating them. Germline V lookup: CDR1 DFQATT, CDR2 SNEGSKA (reference sequence). CDR3 region: CSAPDSLTGEKLFF. CDR3 DNA: TGCAGTGCCCCCGACAGCTTAACTGGGGAAAAACTGTTTTTT.

This sequence joins TRBV2 and TRBJ2-3, with D unresolved. The V end was cut by 10 bases, the J end by 4 bases, with 15 bases between. The CDR3 extends over 13 amino acids. Germline V CDR1 and CDR2: SNHLY, FYNNEI. CDR3 nucleotide sequence: TGTGCCAACACAGAAACCCTAGCAGATACGCAGTATTTT. Residues: CANTETLADTQYF.

In this sample, this clonotype turned up many times. The J gene is TRBJ2-5, the V gene TRBV6-1; tentatively, D is TRBD1 (6 bases). Germline V gene sequence: CDR1 MNHNS, CDR2 SASEGT. The CDR3 has 16 amino acids. Trimming took off 6 bases at V and 5 bases at J, with 22 bases between the two ends. The CDR3 protein is CASSRPGRDNRETQYF. CDR3 DNA: TGTGCCAGCAGCCGCCCGGGTCGGGACAACAGGGAGACCCAGTACTTC.

The chain carries TRBV6-1 and TRBJ1-1, with 8 nucleotides matching TRBD1. This CDR3 is 16 amino acids long. The V gene's germline CDR1 is MNHNS and CDR2 SASEGT. V lost 6 bases, J lost 0 bases, and 9 bases stayed unmatched. Here the CDR3 reads CASRRTGGVVNTEAFF. CDR3 DNA sequence: TGTGCCAGCAGGAGAACAGGGGGGGTTGTGAACACTGAAGCTTTCTTT.

Ten or more counts support this clonotype. The J gene is TRBJ2-5, the V gene TRBV2, with D perhaps being TRBD1 or TRBD2 (5 bases each). The ends were cut back, 7 bases at V and 5 bases at J, with 11 bases in the middle. From germline, CDR1 is SNHLY and CDR2 FYNNEI. The CDR3 loop spans 12 amino acids. CDR3 sequence reads: CASTEGRETQYF. CDR3 sequence (DNA): TGTGCCAGCACTGAGGGGCGCGAGACCCAGTACTTC. The whole variable domain, filled in from reference TRBV2 and TRBJ2-5, reads EPEVTQTPSHQVTQMGQEVILRCVPISNHLYFYWYRQILGQKVEFLVSFYNNEISEKSEIFDDQFSVERPDGSNFTLKIRSTKLEDSAMYFCASTEGRETQYFGPGTRLLVL.

At least ten counts were recorded for this clonotype. The chain recombines TRBV5-1 with TRBJ2-7; TRBD1 is a possible D gene (6 bases). This CDR3 is built from 14 residues. Germline V gene lookup returns CDR1 SGHRS and CDR2 YFSETQ. Deletions cut 4 bases from V and 0 bases from J, with 11 bases between. The CDR3 DNA reads TGCGCCAGCAGCCGGGACACCTCCTCCTACGAGCAGTACTTC. Protein product: CASSRDTSSYEQYF.

This clonotype was counted a few times. The J gene is TRBJ2-5, the V gene TRBV30, with D possibly called TRBD1 or TRBD2 (5 bases each). Germline V gene lookup returns CDR1 GTSNPN and CDR2 SVGIG (reference sequence). V lost 3 bases and J 4 bases, leaving 18 bases between the germline ends. CDR3 length: 15 amino acids. The CDR3 sequence: CAWRNRGRGGETQYF. In DNA, the CDR3 is TGTGCCTGGAGAAACCGGGGCCGAGGTGGAGAGACCCAGTACTTC.

The rearrangement uses TRBV2 and TRBJ1-1, with unresolved D. The CDR3 totals 14 residues. Germline V lookup: CDR1 SNHLY, CDR2 FYNNEI. Trimming stripped 6 bases from V and 2 bases from J, with 13 bases between. The CDR3 nucleotides read TGTGCCAGCAGCCAAGGTTATTCTAACACTGAAGCTTTCTTT. Translation gives CASSQGYSNTEAFF. Drawing the rest from reference TRBV2 and TRBJ1-1, the complete variable domain is EPEVTQTPSHQVTQMGQEVILRCVPISNHLYFYWYRQILGQKVEFLVSFYNNEISEKSEIFDDQFSVERPDGSNFTLKIRSTKLEDSAMYFCASSQGYSNTEAFFGQGTRLTVV.

This clonotype was recorded a few times. The rearrangement uses TRBV14 and TRBJ2-4, with D hard to call. The V end lost 5 bases, the J end lost 0 bases, and 8 bases lay between the germline ends. Germline values: CDR1 SGHDN, CDR2 FVKESK. This CDR3 has 14 amino acids. CDR3 DNA sequence: TGTGCCAGCAGCGCAAATTTAGCCAAAAACATTCAGTACTTC. This encodes CASSANLAKNIQYF.

This clonotype appeared a few times. The chain links TRBV7-9 to TRBJ1-5; TRBD1 might be the D (5 bases). The CDR3 extends over 15 amino acids. V lost 4 bases, J lost 0 bases, and 10 bases lay in between. From germline, CDR1 is SEHNR and CDR2 FQNEAQ (reference sequence). The CDR3 sequence is CASSSGTNSNQPQHF. CDR3 nucleotide sequence: TGTGCCAGCAGCTCGGGGACTAATAGCAATCAGCCCCAGCATTTT.

This clonotype was seen repeatedly, ten times or more. The chain uses TRBV6-2 or TRBV6-3 and TRBJ2-7; unclear D gene. This CDR3 spans 14 amino acids. The germline gives CDR1 MNHEY, CDR2 SVGEGT. Trimming removed 5 bases from V and 3 bases from J, with 14 bases in between. The CDR3 DNA reads TGTGCCAGCAGTCCCAGGACGGGCCACTACGAGCAGTACTTC. It specifies CASSPRTGHYEQYF.

This clonotype has at least ten counts. This chain joins TRBV28 and TRBJ1-2; no clear D gene. The germline V gene encodes CDR1 MDHEN and CDR2 SYDVKM. The V gene lost 8 bases and the J gene lost 6 bases, with 10 bases spanning the gap. This CDR3 has 11 residues. DNA of the CDR3: TGTGCCAGCTCTAGGGCAGATGGCTACACCTTC. Amino acids: CASSRADGYTF.

V and J are TRBV4-1 and TRBJ2-7, with D possibly called TRBD1 or TRBD2 (5 bases each). The V gene's germline CDR1 is MGHRA and CDR2 YSYEKL. Trimming took off 0 bases at V and 2 bases at J, with 11 bases between the two ends. The length of the CDR3 is 15 residues. CDR3 bases: TGCGCCAGCAGCCAAGAGAGGGACCCCACCTACGAGCAGTACTTC. It is translated as CASSQERDPTYEQYF.

The chain joins TRBV6-1 to TRBJ2-5, with D maybe TRBD2 (6 bases). V gave up 7 bases and J gave up 5 bases, with 20 bases separating them. CDR1 and CDR2 (germline): MNHNS, SASEGT. CDR3 size: 15 residues. The CDR3 sequence: CASKGRGGAQETQYF. CDR3 in DNA: TGTGCCAGCAAGGGGCGAGGAGGGGCACAGGAGACCCAGTACTTC.

Concerning this clonotype: A clone one base away is much larger, so this may be a read error. This rearrangement joins TRBV10-3 to TRBJ2-7; possible D gene TRBD2, 6 bases. Germline V gene lookup returns CDR1 ENHRY and CDR2 SYGVKD. This CDR3 is 14 amino acids long. V was trimmed by 7 bases and J by 6 bases, leaving 19 bases between them. CDR3 region: CAITGTGDRGEQYF. DNA for the CDR3: TGTGCCATCACCGGGACTGGGGATAGGGGCGAGCAGTACTTC.

This chain connects TRBV12-3 or TRBV12-4 to TRBJ2-5; TRBD2 aligns across 7 bases. J was trimmed by 5 bases and V by 2 bases; bases with no gene match: 5. This CDR3 is 14 amino acids long. The CDR3 spells CASSLMGGLETQYF. The CDR3 nucleotides are TGTGCCAGCAGTTTAATGGGGGGGTTGGAGACCCAGTACTTC.

This clonotype was seen at least ten times. The gene calls are TRBV20-1 and TRBJ1-4; D is undetermined. This CDR3 region has 14 residues. Between the trimmed V and J ends, which lost 3 bases and 0 bases, there was a span of 8 bases. Germline CDR1 and CDR2: DFQATT and SNEGSKA (reference sequence). The CDR3 DNA follows: TGCAGTGCTAGGGCGGCCTCAACTAATGAAAAACTGTTTTTT. Protein: CSARAASTNEKLFF.

Ten or more counts support this clonotype. The chain combines TRBV28 with TRBJ2-5; D is unresolved. Trimming left V 6 bases short and J 2 bases short, with 13 bases between. This CDR3 region has 14 residues. Germline CDR1 and CDR2: MDHEN and SYDVKM. Here the CDR3 reads CASSQGGTQETQYF. CDR3 DNA sequence: TGTGCCAGCAGCCAAGGCGGCACTCAAGAGACCCAGTACTTC.

The chain joins TRBV7-9 to TRBJ2-2, with D unclear. Germline CDR1 and CDR2: SEHNR and FQNEAQ (reference sequence). CDR3 size: 14 residues. Trimming cost V 2 bases and J 7 bases, with 11 bases left between them. The CDR3: CASSLYQAIGELFF. For the CDR3, the DNA is TGTGCCAGCAGCTTATACCAGGCCATCGGGGAGCTGTTTTTT.

The chain employs TRBV18 and TRBJ2-1; 9 nucleotides agree with TRBD2. CDR3 length: 17 residues. Germline trimming cut 3 bases from V and 7 bases from J; bases unmatched to any gene: 13. CDR1 KGHSH and CDR2 LQKENI come from the germline V gene. This chain's CDR3 is CASSPGRGGVLRNEQFF. CDR3 DNA sequence: TGTGCCAGCTCACCTGGGCGGGGGGGAGTACTGCGGAATGAGCAGTTCTTC.